The clone carrying this T cell receptor (beta chain) showed up many times. This sample was taken from a study of Graves' ophthalmopathy and Graves' hyperthyroidism. Background on the study: Untreated patients at initial diagnosis provided peripheral blood.

The length of the CDR3 is 16 residues. Germline loops: CDR1 MNHNS, CDR2 SASEGT. Trimming at V came to 4 bases and at J to 4 bases, leaving 12 bases not matched to a gene. Where ophthalmopathy was absent within 18 months of follow-up, hyperthyroidism was stable. Amplified TCR beta CDR3 regions were obtained using RNA transcripts as template. HTBI primers were employed in first-round RT-PCR, then a second-round multiplex PCR followed. TCRdb re-derived calls from the multiplex PCR reads in MiXCR, one entry per CDR3 protein. The table records under 800,000 distinct CDR3 sequences, 20% to 25% of them present only once.

The TCR comes from a young woman with stable Graves' hyperthyroidism. Some clones in this sample may be carry-over from other donors' samples. The rearrangement links TRBV6-1 to TRBJ1-1; 7 nucleotides match TRBD1. What was sequenced was peripheral blood. The CDR3 protein is CASSVGPTGVLTEAFF. As DNA, the CDR3 is TGTGCCAGCAGTGTAGGACCAACAGGGGTGCTCACTGAAGCTTTCTTT.